This TCR beta chain was recorded in a study of blood T cell repertoires in COVID-19. Background on the study: Samples of COVID-19 (acute and convalescent) were obtained from the United States, Italy and Spain.

Exposed study participants had met a COVID-19 case within 2 weeks before entry. The CDR3 runs 14 residues. Trimming shortened V by 4 bases and J by 2 bases, and 11 bases separated the two germline ends. Data came from immunoSEQ multiplex PCR; TCRdb stores just in-frame clones and leaves some out. The sample lists about 210,000 clones, approximately 86% occurring once. The sequence was collected from a woman aged 30 to 39 who had been exposed to COVID-19. Sequences were obtained from PBMCs or T cells enriched from blood (not recorded which). V is TRBV23-1 and J is TRBJ1-1; D perhaps matches TRBD1 (6 bases). TRBV23-1 is placed among ORFs of uncertain function. The CDR3 spells CASSPWTVNTEAFF. The CDR3 bases are TGCGCCAGCAGTCCTTGGACAGTCAACACTGAAGCTTTCTTT.